These T cell receptor beta chains were read from a single sample in a study of cytomegalovirus exposure and HLA in healthy donors. Repertoires were generated with immunoSEQ multiplex PCR, while TCRdb's copy carries only in-frame clones and drops some. The sample yields about 130,000 clones, 66% seen once. Sequenced material: PBMCs. Every receptor here comes from a human donor in good health. Each CDR3 is given with its conserved first and last residue. The D gene is left open where the match is weak. Rows give clone size only sometimes, using once, few, many, or a class for an expanded clone.

J: TRBJ2-5; D: TRBD2; size: few; V: TRBV7-2; DNA: TGTGCCAGCAGCCCACTAGCGGGGGCCTATCAAGAGACCCAGTACTTC; CDR3: CASSPLAGAYQETQYF
J: TRBJ1-4; D: NA; size: few; V: TRBV5-1; DNA: TGCGCCAGCAGTTTCGACAGTTATAATGAAAAACTGTTTTTT; CDR3: CASSFDSYNEKLFF
J: TRBJ2-1; D: NA; size: NA; V: TRBV28; DNA: TGTGCCAGCAGCATCTTAGAGGAGCAGTTCTTC; CDR3: CASSILEEQFF
J: TRBJ2-7; D: NA; size: NA; V: TRBV4-3; DNA: TGCGCCAGCAGCCAAGATACCGGGAAGAGCTCCTACGAGCAGTACTTC; CDR3: CASSQDTGKSSYEQYF
J: TRBJ2-1; D: TRBD1; size: NA; V: TRBV15; DNA: TGTGCCACCAGATACAGGGGTTTGGGTGAGCAGTTCTTC; CDR3: CATRYRGLGEQFF
J: TRBJ1-1; D: TRBD1; size: few; V: TRBV7-9; DNA: TGTGCCAGCAGCTCCGGGACAGTTGTTTTCTTT; CDR3: CASSSGTVVFF
J: TRBJ2-5; D: TRBD2; size: NA; V: TRBV7-2; DNA: TGTGCCAGCAGCTTAGTTGGGACTAGCGGGAAAGAGACCCAGTACTTC; CDR3: CASSLVGTSGKETQYF
J: TRBJ1-3; D: TRBD1; size: NA; V: TRBV15; DNA: TGTGCCACCAGCAGCGCCTCAGGGGGTTCTGGAAACACCATATATTTT; CDR3: CATSSASGGSGNTIYF
J: TRBJ2-7; D: TRBD1; size: NA; V: TRBV9; DNA: TGTGCCAGCAGCCGGGACAGGGCGGACGAGCAGTACTTC; CDR3: CASSRDRADEQYF
J: TRBJ2-5; D: TRBD2; size: NA; V: TRBV29-1; DNA: TGCAGCGTTGAGCCCCCTACTAGCGGGAGGGCCGGGGAGACCCAGTACTTC; CDR3: CSVEPPTSGRAGETQYF
J: TRBJ2-5; D: NA; size: NA; V: TRBV28; DNA: TGTGCCAGCGGAGACAGGAGAGAAGAGACCCAGTACTTC; CDR3: CASGDRREETQYF
J: TRBJ2-1; D: TRBD1; size: NA; V: TRBV5-1; DNA: TGCGCCAGCAGCGCCGACAGGGGCGAGCAGTTCTTC; CDR3: CASSADRGEQFF
J: TRBJ2-4; D: TRBD1; size: NA; V: TRBV28; DNA: TGTGCCAGCAGTCCCGGGACAGGGGGCGGAAAAAACATTCAGTACTTC; CDR3: CASSPGTGGGKNIQYF
J: TRBJ1-4; D: NA; size: NA; V: TRBV7-9; DNA: TGTGCCAGCAGCCCTAACGTGGGGGGGCGGAGGGAAAAACTGTTTTTT; CDR3: CASSPNVGGRREKLFF
J: TRBJ2-5; D: TRBD2; size: once; V: TRBV29-1; DNA: TGCAGCGGGGCTAGCGGAACCCAAGAGACCCAGTACTTC; CDR3: CSGASGTQETQYF
J: TRBJ2-3; D: NA; size: NA; V: TRBV28; DNA: TGTGCCAGCAGGCCCCAGGGGTTTGGGCTAGATACGCAGTATTTT; CDR3: CASRPQGFGLDTQYF
J: TRBJ2-1; D: NA; size: once; V: TRBV6-1; DNA: TGTGCCAGCAGGGATCCTTTTCTAGCGCCGAATGAGCAGTTCTTC; CDR3: CASRDPFLAPNEQFF
J: TRBJ1-5; D: TRBD1; size: NA; V: TRBV6-5; DNA: TGTGCCAGCAGTTCTCCGGGACAGGGGACGCCCCAGCATTTT; CDR3: CASSSPGQGTPQHF
J: TRBJ2-7; D: NA; size: few; V: TRBV7-2; DNA: TGTGCCAGCAGCTTATCCCAGGGCTCCTACGAGCAGTACTTC; CDR3: CASSLSQGSYEQYF
J: TRBJ2-4; D: TRBD1; size: NA; V: TRBV18; DNA: TGTGCCAGCTCACCACTTCCTCGGGACAGGGGAAAAGACATTCAGTACTTC; CDR3: CASSPLPRDRGKDIQYF
J: TRBJ1-4; D: NA; size: NA; V: TRBV18; DNA: TGTGCCAGCTCACCACCTGGGAGGCAGAATGAAAAACTGTTTTTT; CDR3: CASSPPGRQNEKLFF
J: TRBJ1-1; D: NA; size: NA; V: TRBV15; DNA: TGTGCCACCAGCAGAGATAAGGCAGGGCACACTGAAGCTTTCTTT; CDR3: CATSRDKAGHTEAFF
J: TRBJ1-1; D: NA; size: few; V: TRBV28; DNA: TGTGCCAGCGTGGACAGTACCACTGAAGCTTTCTTT; CDR3: CASVDSTTEAFF
J: TRBJ1-1; D: NA; size: NA; V: TRBV2; DNA: TGTGCCAGCGGTCAGGGCATGATGAACACTGAAGCTTTCTTT; CDR3: CASGQGMMNTEAFF
J: TRBJ1-5; D: NA; size: NA; V: TRBV19; DNA: TGTGCCAGTAGTAGGGACTTAGGCAATCAGCCCCAGCATTTT; CDR3: CASSRDLGNQPQHF
J: TRBJ1-2; D: NA; size: NA; V: TRBV19; DNA: TGTGCCAGTAGTATAGCTCAGGCGAACAACTATGGCTACACCTTC; CDR3: CASSIAQANNYGYTF
J: TRBJ2-7; D: TRBD1; size: NA; V: TRBV4-1; DNA: TGCGCCAGCAGCCAAGATCCGGGCAGGGGGCCCTACGAGCAGTACTTC; CDR3: CASSQDPGRGPYEQYF
J: TRBJ1-2; D: TRBD1; size: NA; V: TRBV4-3; DNA: TGCGCCAGCAGCCAGGACAGGGGAACCTATGGCTACAACTTC; CDR3: CASSQDRGTYGYNF
J: TRBJ1-1; D: NA; size: NA; V: TRBV5-1; DNA: TGCGCCAGCAGCTCGCCGGGTTTAGGGAGGAACACTGAAGCTTTCTTT; CDR3: CASSSPGLGRNTEAFF
J: TRBJ2-1; D: TRBD2; size: NA; V: TRBV2; DNA: TGTGCCAGCAGGACTAGCGCCTACAATGAGCAGTTCTTC; CDR3: CASRTSAYNEQFF
J: TRBJ2-7; D: TRBD2; size: few; V: TRBV28; DNA: TGTGCCAGCAGTCCAACTAGCAGCGGGACCTACGAGCAGTACTTC; CDR3: CASSPTSSGTYEQYF